This is a list of T cell receptor beta chains from one sample in a study of cytomegalovirus exposure and HLA in healthy donors. Some clones are missing from TCRdb's copy, which holds only in-frame ones; the method was immunoSEQ multiplex PCR. This repertoire shows under 75,000 clones, roughly 80% found once; its top ten account for about 3%. The sample taken for sequencing was PBMCs. The source is a man aged 25 to 40 in good health and CMV-seronegative. Both conserved end residues are part of each CDR3. A D gene is named only where the DNA matches it firmly. Clone size, where shown, is once, few, many, or a class for clones that have expanded.

>TRBJ2-2|TRBV4-1|TRBD2|.
TGCGCCAGCAGCCATGGACTAGGGAACACCGGGGAGCTGTTTTTT
CASSHGLGNTGELFF
>TRBJ2-7|TRBV27|.|.
TGTGCCAGCAGCTACGCAAGGGGAGGACTCTACGAGCAGTACTTC
CASSYARGGLYEQYF
>TRBJ1-2|TRBV27|.|.
TGTGCCAGCAGTCCCGGTCAAGAACGTGGCTACACCTTC
CASSPGQERGYTF
>TRBJ2-1|TRBV7-9|.|.
TGTGCCAGCAGCTTAGTATTGGCGGGTGGGGTCAATGAGCAGTTCTTC
CASSLVLAGGVNEQFF
>TRBJ2-2|TRBV5-1|TRBD2|.
TGCGCCAGCAGCCCTCTAGCGGTAAACACCGGGGAGCTGTTTTTT
CASSPLAVNTGELFF
>TRBJ1-1|TRBV6-5|TRBD1|.
TGTGCCAGCAGTTACCAGGGGGCTCCATTGAACACTGAAGCTTTCTTT
CASSYQGAPLNTEAFF
>TRBJ2-7|TRBV7-9|.|.
TGTGCCAGCAGCTTAGACAGATCCTACGAGCAGTACTTC
CASSLDRSYEQYF
>TRBJ2-2|TRBV11-3|.|once
TGTGCCAGCAGCCTCATCCAGGGGGGTCCGAACACCGGGGAGCTGTTTTTT
CASSLIQGGPNTGELFF
>TRBJ2-1|TRBV7-6|TRBD2|few
TGTGCCAGCAGCTTAGGGCGGGAGGTCAATGAGCAGTTCTTC
CASSLGREVNEQFF
>TRBJ2-5|TRBV29-1|TRBD1|.
TGCAGCGCCAACCCAGACAGGGGGCGGGAGACCCAGTACTTC
CSANPDRGRETQYF
>TRBJ2-2|TRBV12-5|.|.
TGTGCTAGTGGTTCGGCGGTCACCGGGGAGCTGTTTTTT
CASGSAVTGELFF
>TRBJ1-1|TRBV19|TRBD1|.
TGTGCCAGTAGTATAGTCGGACAGGGAAGGACTGAAGCTTTCTTT
CASSIVGQGRTEAFF
>TRBJ1-1|TRBV7-3|TRBD1|.
TGTGCCAGCAGCCCCAGTATTACAGGGGGTGCTGAAGCTTTCTTT
CASSPSITGGAEAFF
>TRBJ2-2|TRBV7-2|.|.
TGTGCCAGCAGCTTAGGGGCGGGGACCGGGGAGCTGTTTTTT
CASSLGAGTGELFF
>TRBJ2-3|TRBV7-3|.|.
TGTGCCAGCAGCTTCGACAGGAACGCAGATACGCAGTATTTT
CASSFDRNADTQYF
>TRBJ2-5|TRBV6-5|TRBD2|.
TGTGCCAGCAGTCGGACTAGCGGGGGTGTATGGACCCAGTACTTC
CASSRTSGGVWTQYF
>TRBJ2-7|TRBV2|TRBD1|.
TGTGCCAGCAGTGAAGAGTGGACAGGGACCTACGAGCAGTACTTC
CASSEEWTGTYEQYF
>TRBJ1-2|TRBV7-2|.|.
TGTGCCAGCAGCTTTGCCCCAGGCCAGGCGGGTGGCTACACCTTC
CASSFAPGQAGGYTF
>TRBJ2-3|TRBV6-5|TRBD2|.
TGTGCCAGCAGTACCGGGACTAGCGGTTCAGATACGCAGTATTTT
CASSTGTSGSDTQYF
>TRBJ1-4|TRBV4-2|.|.
TGTGCCAGCAGCCAAGATCTTGGAAGGGGCGGAGTTGAAAAACTGTTTTTT
CASSQDLGRGGVEKLFF
>TRBJ1-5|TRBV7-2|.|.
TGTGCCAGCAGCTCAACCCAAGGGGATCAGCCCCAGCATTTT
CASSSTQGDQPQHF
>TRBJ2-6|TRBV30|.|.
TGTGCCTGGAGTGTAACCGGTGCTGGGGCCAACGTCCTGACTTTC
CAWSVTGAGANVLTF
>TRBJ2-3|TRBV7-6|TRBD2|few
TGTGCCAGCAGCTTCGCGGGGGGCACAGATACGCAGTATTTT
CASSFAGGTDTQYF
>TRBJ2-7|TRBV6-5|TRBD2|.
TGTGCCAGCAGTCTTGAGGGACTAGCTTACGAGCAGTACTTC
CASSLEGLAYEQYF
>TRBJ1-1|TRBV4-2|TRBD1|.
TGTGCCAGCAGCCAAGAGCAGGGGGACACTGAAGCTTTCTTT
CASSQEQGDTEAFF
>TRBJ2-1|TRBV28|.|.
TGTGCCAGCAGGGGAGGTGAGCAGTTCTTC
CASRGGEQFF
>TRBJ1-1|TRBV27|TRBD1|.
TGTGCCAGCACTCCCCAGGGGGCCAGCACTGAAGCTTTCTTT
CASTPQGASTEAFF
>TRBJ2-7|TRBV18|.|.
TGTGCCAGCTCACCACCAAACGAGATCTACGAGCAGTACTTC
CASSPPNEIYEQYF
>TRBJ1-1|TRBV27|.|.
TGTGCCAGCAGTTTATTCTTCTCGACAGGTGGTCCTGAAGCTTTCTTT
CASSLFFSTGGPEAFF
>TRBJ2-5|TRBV7-7|.|.
TGTGCCAGCAGCTTGGGCTTAACGTACCAAGAGACCCAGTACTTC
CASSLGLTYQETQYF
>TRBJ2-5|TRBV2|TRBD2|.
TGTGCCAGCAGCGTCGCGGGGGGACAAGAGACCCAGTACTTC
CASSVAGGQETQYF
>TRBJ1-5|TRBV6-1|TRBD1|.
TGTGCCAGCAGTGGTGGGGACAGGGATCATCAGCCCCAGCATTTT
CASSGGDRDHQPQHF
>TRBJ1-2|TRBV18|TRBD1|.
TGTGCCAGCTCACCGTCCGGGACAGGGGAGCCATATGGCTACACCTTC
CASSPSGTGEPYGYTF
>TRBJ1-1|TRBV5-6|.|.
TGTGCCAGCAGCGCGACGGGGTACACTGAAGCTTTCTTT
CASSATGYTEAFF
>TRBJ1-5|TRBV29-1|TRBD1|.
TGCAGCGTTGCCGGACAGGGGGGCGAGCCCCAGCATTTT
CSVAGQGGEPQHF
>TRBJ1-1|TRBV5-5|TRBD1|.
TGTGCCAGCAGCCGCGGGACAGGGACCATGAACACTGAAGCTTTCTTT
CASSRGTGTMNTEAFF
>TRBJ1-2|TRBV5-6|.|once
TGTGCCAGCAGCTTGGACAGGAGCTATGGCTACACCTTC
CASSLDRSYGYTF
>TRBJ1-2|TRBV2|.|.
TGTGCCAGCAGTGACCCTCTATGGGGGCAATTTCGTGGCTACACCTTC
CASSDPLWGQFRGYTF
>TRBJ2-3|TRBV7-2|TRBD2|.
TGTGCCAGCAGCTTAGCCGGCGGGAGGGCCCCAGATACGCAGTATTTT
CASSLAGGRAPDTQYF
>TRBJ2-3|TRBV9|.|.
TGTGCCAGCAGCATACAGGGCCTTGCGGGGGCAGATACGCAGTATTTT
CASSIQGLAGADTQYF
>TRBJ1-5|TRBV6-1|.|.
TGTGCCAGCAGTGAATTGAAGGGGGATGGTCAGCCCCAGCATTTT
CASSELKGDGQPQHF
>TRBJ1-1|TRBV6-5|.|.
TGTGCCAGCAGTTACCTCCGTAACACTGAAGCTTTCTTT
CASSYLRNTEAFF
>TRBJ1-6|TRBV19|.|.
TGTGCCAGTAGTATGATGGGAGGAGGGAATTCACCCCTCCACTTT
CASSMMGGGNSPLHF
>TRBJ1-2|TRBV7-3|.|.
TGTGCCAGCAGCTTAATGAGGGGGGGGAGATATGGCTACACCTTC
CASSLMRGGRYGYTF